These 8 T cell receptor beta chains share one sample of origin, sequenced in a study of blood T cell repertoires in COVID-19. The method was immunoSEQ multiplex PCR; TCRdb's version includes in-frame clones alone and lacks a portion of them. The table includes tens of thousands of clones, 77% detected once. Material: peripheral blood. These TCRs come from a human donor with active or convalescent COVID-19. The donor label of this sample is uncertain.

In nucleotides, the CDR3 is TGTGCCAGTAGTTCAGGACCGCGGGACAGACACTACAATGAGCAGTTCTTC. Encoded protein: CASSSGPRDRHYNEQFF. The chain recombines TRBV19 with TRBJ2-1; a possible D gene is TRBD1 (7 bases). The CDR3 is 17 residues long. V lost 5 bases to trimming and J lost 3 bases, with 20 bases between them. CDR1 is LNHDA and CDR2 is SQIVND in the germline V gene (reference sequence). The variable domain in full, completed from reference TRBV19 and TRBJ2-1, reads DGGITQSPKYLFRKEGQNVTLSCEQNLNHDAMYWYRQDPGQGLRLIYYSQIVNDFQKGDIAEGYSVSREKKESFPLTVTSAQKNPTAFYLCASSSGPRDRHYNEQFFGPGTRLTVL.

This chain connects TRBV29-1 to TRBJ1-4; TRBD1 agrees at 8 bases. The V segment lost 6 bases and the J segment 8 bases; nucleotides outside the gene matches: 5. Germline CDR1 and CDR2: SQVTM and ANQGSEA. The CDR3 has 12 amino acids. CDR3 amino acids: CSVRTGTEKLFF. CDR3 DNA: TGCAGCGTCAGGACAGGGACGGAAAAACTGTTTTTT.

The rearrangement uses TRBV18 and TRBJ1-1; D call uncertain. The germline V gene has CDR1 KGHSH and CDR2 LQKENI. The CDR3 sequence is 15 residues long. Between the trimmed V and J ends, which lost 4 bases and 1 base, there was a span of 13 bases. DNA for the CDR3: TGTGCCAGCTCACGGAACAGCCCGAGGAACACTGAAGCTTTCTTT. Its protein product is CASSRNSPRNTEAFF.

CDR3 loop: CASSGLAGSETQYF. CDR3 in DNA: TGTGCCAGCAGCGGACTAGCGGGTTCGGAGACCCAGTACTTC. This chain joins TRBV27 and TRBJ2-5; 11 bases align to TRBD2. The J segment lost 5 bases and the V segment lost 6 bases, leaving 5 bases of the junction unmatched. This CDR3 comprises 14 residues. Germline V gene sequence: CDR1 MNHEY, CDR2 SMNVEV (reference sequence).

This chain connects TRBV5-4 to TRBJ2-4; D gene uncertain. This CDR3 region has 13 residues. Per the germline V gene, CDR1 is SGHNT and CDR2 is YYREEE (reference sequence). V lost 1 base and J lost 7, with 9 bases in between. Written as DNA, the CDR3 is TGTGCCAGCAGCTTGCCACTACCCAACATTCAGTACTTC. Protein: CASSLPLPNIQYF.

The chain combines TRBV19 with TRBJ2-7; 8 bases fit TRBD2. The CDR3 totals 14 residues. With V trimmed by 2 bases and J by 6 bases, 6 bases remained unmatched. Germline values: CDR1 LNHDA, CDR2 SQIVND (reference sequence). CDR3 protein: CASSIQGREAEQYF. The CDR3 nucleotides are TGTGCCAGTAGTATACAGGGGCGGGAGGCCGAGCAGTACTTC. Looking up the rest from reference TRBV19 and TRBJ2-7 gives the full variable domain: DGGITQSPKYLFRKEGQNVTLSCEQNLNHDAMYWYRQDPGQGLRLIYYSQIVNDFQKGDIAEGYSVSREKKESFPLTVTSAQKNPTAFYLCASSIQGREAEQYFGPGTRLTVT.

A single count supports this clone. This CDR3 reads CASSVGGLAGGETQYF. CDR3 sequence (DNA): TGTGCCAGCAGCGTAGGTGGACTAGCGGGAGGAGAGACCCAGTACTTC. The rearrangement uses TRBV9 and TRBJ2-5; 14 bases match TRBD2. This CDR3 comprises 16 residues. Germline values: CDR1 SGDLS, CDR2 YYNGEE. Trimming cost V 0 bases and J 4 bases; bases outside gene matches: 2.

This clone appeared many times. The chain links TRBV19 to TRBJ2-2, with D tentatively TRBD2 (5 bases). Germline V lookup: CDR1 LNHDA, CDR2 SQIVND (reference sequence). The V end was cut by 4 bases, the J end by 3 bases, with 18 bases between. The CDR3 is made up of 17 amino acids. CDR3 in amino acids: CASSTLRTSQDTGELFF. The DNA of the CDR3 is TGTGCCAGTAGTACCCTCCGTACTAGTCAGGACACCGGGGAGCTGTTTTTT.